Each of the 15 T cell receptor beta chains below was sequenced from the same sample in a study of T cells in Graves' hyperthyroidism and ophthalmopathy. The source material, RNA transcripts, was used to amplify TCR beta CDR3 regions. Initially, a first-round RT-PCR of the TCR CDR3 employed the HTBI primer set. One entry per CDR3 protein, called by TCRdb with MiXCR from the multiplex PCR reads. The sample contains 350,000 to 400,000 distinct CDR3 sequences, under 20% of which appear only once. Sequenced sample: blood. These receptors all come from a woman aged 18-29 years with Graves' hyperthyroidism.

This clonotype was recorded many times. V usage is TRBV20-1 and J usage is TRBJ2-7, with 7 bases lining up with TRBD2. The germline gives CDR1 DFQATT, CDR2 SNEGSKA (reference sequence). The CDR3 has 14 residues. The V gene end was trimmed by 1 base and the J gene end by 3 bases; junction bases not matched to a gene: 6. In DNA form, the CDR3 reads TGCAGTGCTAGAGGCCAGCGGGGTGTCTACGAGCAGTACTTC. Translation: CSARGQRGVYEQYF.

The sample holds many counts of this clonotype. The gene calls are TRBV3-1 and TRBJ1-2; possible D gene TRBD1, 5 bases. The CDR3 runs to 16 residues. V lost 4 bases and J lost 4, with 19 bases in between. The germline V gene has CDR1 LGHDT and CDR2 YNNKEL (reference sequence). CDR3: CASSPSGGTSGYGYTF. For the CDR3, the DNA is TGTGCCAGCAGCCCTTCGGGGGGGACGTCGGGCTATGGCTACACCTTC.

The CDR3 protein is CASSVGDGLGELFF. CDR3 DNA: TGTGCCAGCAGCGTAGGGGATGGTCTCGGGGAGCTGTTTTTT. The chain is built from TRBV9 and TRBJ2-2; no firm D call. With 0 bases removed from V and 7 bases from J, the gap between germline ends came to 10 bases. CDR1 SGDLS and CDR2 YYNGEE come from the germline V gene. The CDR3 sequence is 14 residues long.

This clonotype was seen only a few times. V gene TRBV5-1 combines with J gene TRBJ1-5, with D possibly being TRBD1 (6 bases). Germline-derived CDR1 and CDR2 are SGHRS and YFSETQ. The CDR3 spans 14 residues. V lost 3 bases and J lost 9, with 16 bases in between. In nucleotides, the CDR3 is TGCGCCAGCAGCTGGGAACCAGGGGCCCTGCCCCAGCATTTT. It yields the protein CASSWEPGALPQHF.

This clonotype came up many times. J is TRBJ2-7 and V is TRBV7-2, with a weak D call TRBD1 (6 bases). The ends were cut back, 6 bases at V and 1 base at J, with 13 bases in the middle. Germline V gene lookup returns CDR1 SGHTA and CDR2 FQGNSA. There are 14 residues in the CDR3. This CDR3 reads CASRIRTDSYEQYF. The CDR3 coding sequence is TGTGCCAGCAGGATACGGACAGATTCCTACGAGCAGTACTTC. Complete variable domain (other parts from reference TRBV7-2 and TRBJ2-7): GAGVSQSPSNKVTEKGKDVELRCDPISGHTALYWYRQSLGQGLEFLIYFQGNSAPDKSGLPSDRFSAERTGGSVSTLTIQRTQQEDSAVYLCASRIRTDSYEQYFGPGTRLTVT.

This clonotype has a count of ten or more. The chain carries TRBV11-3 and TRBJ1-1; no reliable D call. The V gene's germline CDR1 is SGHNT and CDR2 YENEEA. CDR3 length: 14 amino acids. V lost 0 bases to trimming and J lost 4 bases, with 9 bases between them. Written as DNA, the CDR3 is TGTGCCAGCAGCTTAGACAGGTCCCCCACTGAAGCTTTCTTT. Translated: CASSLDRSPTEAFF.

In its sample, this clonotype was seen many times. This chain uses TRBV12-3 or TRBV12-4 with TRBJ1-2, with 7 positions matching TRBD1. The CDR3 contains 15 residues. Germline trimming cut 3 bases from V and 2 bases from J; bases unmatched to any gene: 6. The CDR3 sequence: CASSFYQGGNYGYTF. CDR3 coding DNA: TGTGCCAGCAGTTTTTATCAGGGGGGAAACTATGGCTACACCTTC.

This clonotype was observed at least ten times. The chain links TRBV13 to TRBJ2-5, with 8 positions matching TRBD1. The CDR3 extends over 17 amino acids. Germline V CDR1 and CDR2: PRHDT, FYEKMQ (reference sequence). J was trimmed by 4 bases and V by 5 bases; bases with no gene match: 15. CDR3 amino acids: CASSAPSETGDLETQYF. The CDR3 coding sequence is TGTGCCAGCAGCGCCCCGTCGGAGACAGGGGATTTAGAGACCCAGTACTTC.

This clonotype occurred many times. V gene TRBV9 combines with J gene TRBJ1-2; the D gene is possibly TRBD1 (5 bases). The germline CDR1 and CDR2 sequences are SGDLS and YYNGEE. The CDR3 totals 16 residues. The ends were cut back, 2 bases at V and 0 bases at J, with 14 bases in the middle. The CDR3 coding sequence is TGTGCCAGCAGCGTGGGAGGGATAGGGGCTAACTATGGCTACACCTTC. It is translated as CASSVGGIGANYGYTF.

The sample holds many counts of this clonotype. The V gene is TRBV12-3 or TRBV12-4, the J gene TRBJ2-7; 7 nucleotides agree with TRBD1. The CDR3 length is 12 residues. V trimming: 6 bases; J trimming: 3 bases; junction bases outside the gene matches: 2. The CDR3 coding sequence is TGTGCCAGCAGGGGGACAGACTACGAGCAGTACTTC. It is translated as CASRGTDYEQYF.

A word on this clonotype: Possible read error: a much larger clone is one base away. This rearrangement joins TRBV12-3 or TRBV12-4 to TRBJ2-7; TRBD2 aligns across 14 bases. The CDR3 sequence is 20 residues long. The CDR3 DNA is TGTGCCAGCAGTCTAATCTCGGGGACTAGCGGGGGTAGTGCCCCCTACGAGCATTACTTC. Translated, it gives CASSLISGTSGGSAPYEHYF.

This clonotype has a handful of counts. The chain uses TRBV20-1 and TRBJ1-1; 7 bases match TRBD1. V lost 2 bases, J lost 4 bases, and 7 bases stayed unmatched. This CDR3 region has 14 residues. From germline, CDR1 is DFQATT and CDR2 SNEGSKA (reference sequence). CDR3 bases: TGCAGTGCTAGATTGGGGACAGAAGTCACTGAAGCTTTCTTT. Translating it yields CSARLGTEVTEAFF.

This clonotype appeared many times. The CDR3 DNA follows: TGTGCCAGCAGCTTAACTGGTTGGGCCGGCGGGGAGCTGTTTTTT. It specifies CASSLTGWAGGELFF. The chain employs TRBV7-3 and TRBJ2-2; D gene ambiguous. Germline loops: CDR1 SGHTA, CDR2 FQGTGA. V was cut by 0 bases and J by 7 bases, with 12 bases left in between. The CDR3 totals 15 residues.

This clonotype was observed many times. This chain connects TRBV7-6 to TRBJ1-5, with 12 nucleotides matching TRBD1. Germline CDR1 SGHVS, CDR2 FNYEAQ. V dropped 3 bases and J dropped 0; count of bases not matched to a gene: 3. This CDR3 has 17 residues. Here the CDR3 DNA reads TGTGCCAGCAGCTTTGGGACAGGGGGCTTTAGCAATCAGCCCCAGCATTTT. Translation gives CASSFGTGGFSNQPQHF.

The chain employs TRBV12-3 or TRBV12-4 and TRBJ2-7, with 10 nucleotides matching TRBD1. This CDR3 region has 16 residues. J lost 2 bases, V lost 6 bases, and 10 bases had no gene match. DNA of the CDR3: TGTGCCAGCAGCAGGATCGGGACAGGGGATCCCTACGAGCAGTACTTC. As protein: CASSRIGTGDPYEQYF.